The 26 T cell receptor beta chains below all came from one sample that was sequenced in a study of graft-versus-host responses after intestinal transplantation. Their recognized antigens are unknown. Assay: immunoSEQ multiplex PCR; the TCRdb copy retains only in-frame clones and omits some. The sample contains 95,000 to 130,000 clones, 90% of which appear only once. The material was unstimulated CD4+ T cells sorted from spleen or lymph node cells, obtained before intestinal transplant. The origin of the receptors is a human donor who received an intestinal transplant.

The chain carries TRBV11-1 and TRBJ2-5, with 11 bases aligning to TRBD2. Germline assignment: CDR1 SGHAT and CDR2 FQDESV (reference sequence). The CDR3 sequence is 16 residues long. With V trimmed by 1 base and J by 4 bases, 5 bases remained unmatched. CDR3 in amino acids: CASSLEGGLAGETQYF. CDR3 coding DNA: TGTGCCAGCAGCTTAGAAGGAGGACTAGCGGGAGAGACCCAGTACTTC.

This chain uses TRBV6-1 with TRBJ1-4; D may be TRBD1 (5 bases). Germline V gene data show CDR1 as MNHNS and CDR2 as SASEGT. V was pared by 8 bases and J by 8 bases, with 15 bases between. The CDR3 consists of 13 residues. The CDR3 DNA is TGTGCCAGCGGGGGGAAGGGGCCAGAAAAACTGTTTTTT. Its translation is CASGGKGPEKLFF.

This clone was counted once. V is TRBV7-9 and J is TRBJ1-2; D unresolved. The CDR3 sequence is 12 residues long. Deletions cut 5 bases from V and 4 bases from J, with 8 bases between. From germline, CDR1 is SEHNR and CDR2 FQNEAQ (reference sequence). This chain's CDR3 is CASSPLPYGYTF. CDR3 DNA: TGTGCCAGCAGCCCCCTCCCCTATGGCTACACCTTC.

V usage is TRBV19 and J usage is TRBJ2-2; TRBD2 matches at 7 bases. After removal of 3 bases from V and 7 bases from J, the junction contained 8 bases not matched to a gene. The CDR3 is 15 amino acids. In germline, CDR1 is LNHDA, CDR2 SQIVND (reference sequence). The CDR3 protein is CASSMPGGGRGELFF. The CDR3 coding sequence is TGTGCCAGTAGTATGCCGGGAGGAGGGCGCGGGGAGCTGTTTTTT.

With respect to this clone: Its ends do not fully match the called genes, so a read error is possible. The genes are TRBV27 and TRBJ2-2; 7 bases agree with TRBD1. CDR1 and CDR2 (germline): MNHEY, SMNVEV (reference sequence). CDR3 length: 17 amino acids. As DNA, the CDR3 is TGTGCCAGCAGCTTATACAGGGGACCCCCGGACACCGGGGAGCTGTTTTTT. Translating gives CASSLYRGPPDTGELFF.

This chain joins TRBV9 and TRBJ2-4; D uncertain. This CDR3 spans 14 amino acids. V shed 1 base and J shed 4 bases, with 9 bases lying between them. Germline CDR1 and CDR2: SGDLS and YYNGEE. The CDR3 DNA is TGTGCCAGCAGCGTATCGGGTTCAAAAAACATTCAGTACTTC. Protein product: CASSVSGSKNIQYF.

This chain connects TRBV5-5 to TRBJ2-7; maybe TRBD1 (5 bases). V was clipped by 3 bases and J by 0 bases, with 10 bases between them. Germline CDR1 reads SGHKS; CDR2 reads YYEKEE (reference sequence). This CDR3 comprises 14 residues. CDR3 in amino acids: CASSSHRLSYEQYF. The CDR3 region has the DNA TGTGCCAGCAGCTCCCACAGGCTCTCCTACGAGCAGTACTTC.

This clone appeared once. This chain connects TRBV5-1 to TRBJ1-2; TRBD1 matches 9 bases. V lost 3 bases, J lost 7 bases, and 10 bases stayed unmatched. CDR1 SGHRS and CDR2 YFSETQ come from the germline V gene. The CDR3 runs to 15 residues. CDR3 in amino acids: CASSYRTGEYGGYTF. The CDR3 DNA reads as TGCGCCAGCAGCTATAGGACAGGGGAGTACGGTGGCTACACCTTC.

This clone was seen once. The chain is built from TRBV30 and TRBJ2-7; D possibly corresponds to TRBD1 (5 bases). CDR1 is GTSNPN, CDR2 SVGIG, per germline (reference sequence). V dropped 2 bases and J dropped 2 bases, with 10 bases sitting between them. The CDR3 spans 13 residues. CDR3 bases: TGTGCCTGGAGTCGAGACAGCACCTACGAGCAGTACTTC. Its translation is CAWSRDSTYEQYF.

J is TRBJ2-7 and V is TRBV10-3; D is perhaps TRBD2 (6 bases). Per the germline V gene, CDR1 is ENHRY and CDR2 is SYGVKD. CDR3 length: 15 amino acids. With 3 bases removed from V and 3 bases from J, the gap between germline ends came to 15 bases. The CDR3 DNA reads TGTGCCATCAGTGAAACCTCGGGAGACCTCTACGAGCAGTACTTC. Protein: CAISETSGDLYEQYF.

The J gene is TRBJ1-6, the V gene TRBV25-1; D might be TRBD1 (5 bases). Germline-derived CDR1 and CDR2 are MGHDK and SYGVNS. The CDR3 has 13 residues. The ends were cut back, 7 bases at V and 5 bases at J, with 9 bases in the middle. Written as DNA, the CDR3 is TGTGCCAGCAAGGACACTAATAATTCACCCCTCCACTTT. Translation: CASKDTNNSPLHF.

The CDR3 protein is CSARARGEQYF. The CDR3, as DNA: TGCAGTGCTAGAGCACGAGGCGAGCAGTACTTC. This chain links TRBV20-1 with TRBJ2-7; D ambiguous. This CDR3 contains 11 residues. Germline CDR1 is DFQATT and CDR2 is SNEGSKA (reference sequence). The V end was cut by 1 base, the J end by 6 bases, with 7 bases between.

The V call is TRBV7-9, the J call TRBJ2-7; the match to TRBD2 covers 7 bases. The CDR3 is 15 amino acids. V trimming: 0 bases; J trimming: 3 bases; junction bases outside the gene matches: 5. The germline V gene encodes CDR1 SEHNR and CDR2 FQNEAQ (reference sequence). The DNA of the CDR3 is TGTGCCAGCAGCTTAGCAAAAGGACTAGTCTACGAGCAGTACTTC. This translates into CASSLAKGLVYEQYF.

The chain carries TRBV5-4 and TRBJ1-3; D gene ambiguous. The CDR3 consists of 14 residues. The V and J ends lost 2 bases and 4 bases respectively, with 10 bases between them. CDR1 is SGHNT and CDR2 is YYREEE in the germline V gene (reference sequence). The CDR3 spells CASSFAGFGNTIYF. DNA for the CDR3: TGTGCCAGCAGCTTTGCGGGTTTCGGAAACACCATATATTTT.

This clone was recorded a few times. The chain combines TRBV6-5 with TRBJ1-4; no clear D gene. CDR1 and CDR2 from the germline V gene are MNHEY and SVGAGI. V was cut by 0 bases and J by 8 bases, with 13 bases left in between. The CDR3 is 15 residues long. The CDR3 DNA is TGTGCCAGCAGTTACTCAATGTGGGGAGGGGAAAAACTGTTTTTT. Its protein product is CASSYSMWGGEKLFF.

The J gene is TRBJ1-2, the V gene TRBV7-6, with 10 positions matching TRBD1. The ends lost 1 base at V and 1 base at J; junction bases unmatched: 3. Germline CDR1 reads SGHVS; CDR2 reads FNYEAQ. There are 16 residues in the CDR3. The CDR3 spells CASSLGGTGDNYGYTF. The CDR3 coding sequence is TGTGCCAGCAGCTTAGGCGGGACAGGGGATAACTATGGCTACACCTTC.

A single count supports this clone. V is TRBV9 and J is TRBJ1-1, with D tentatively TRBD1 (5 bases). This CDR3 spans 14 amino acids. Between the trimmed V and J ends, which lost 6 bases and 2 bases, there was a span of 14 bases. Germline lookup yields CDR1 SGDLS and CDR2 YYNGEE. The CDR3 bases are TGTGCCAGCACGGCAGGGTGGGGAAACACTGAAGCTTTCTTT. Protein sequence: CASTAGWGNTEAFF.

This chain connects TRBV5-1 to TRBJ1-1, with a tentative D call TRBD1 (5 bases). The CDR3 contains 13 residues. Per the germline V gene, CDR1 is SGHRS and CDR2 is YFSETQ. Trimming left V 2 bases short and J 3 bases short, with 8 bases between. This CDR3 is CASSFDSYTEAFF. CDR3 sequence (DNA): TGCGCCAGCAGCTTCGACAGTTACACTGAAGCTTTCTTT.

The chain joins TRBV9 to TRBJ2-3, with 9 nucleotides matching TRBD2. This CDR3 is built from 16 residues. From germline, CDR1 is SGDLS and CDR2 YYNGEE. V was pared by 4 bases and J by 5 bases, with 11 bases of the junction left unmatched. As DNA, the CDR3 is TGTGCCAGCAGCCCTCGCGGGGGGGGGCAGGTAGATACGCAGTATTTT. Amino acid sequence: CASSPRGGGQVDTQYF.

The genes are TRBV7-6 and TRBJ2-2; D perhaps matches TRBD2 (6 bases). Trimming left V 10 bases short and J 0 bases short, with 15 bases between. Looked up from germline, CDR1 is SGHVS and CDR2 is FNYEAQ. The CDR3 is 15 amino acids. The CDR3 sequence: CATGGPRPNTGELFF. The CDR3 DNA sequence: TGTGCCACCGGGGGTCCCCGCCCGAACACCGGGGAGCTGTTTTTT.

J is TRBJ2-2 and V is TRBV18; 8 bases align to TRBD2. CDR3 size: 13 residues. J gave up 4 bases and V 6 bases, and 1 base lay outside the gene matches. Germline V lookup: CDR1 KGHSH, CDR2 LQKENI. CDR3 bases: TGTGCCAGCTCGCTAGCGGGCACCGGGGAGCTGTTTTTT. Its translation is CASSLAGTGELFF.

This chain uses TRBV7-9 with TRBJ2-7, with 7 bases fitting TRBD1. This CDR3 region has 13 residues. J gave up 9 bases and V 5 bases, and 10 bases lay outside the gene matches. The germline V gene has CDR1 SEHNR and CDR2 FQNEAQ (reference sequence). This CDR3 is CASSPTGVPAQYF. In nucleotides, the CDR3 is TGTGCCAGCAGCCCTACAGGGGTGCCCGCGCAGTACTTC.

The rearrangement uses TRBV5-1 and TRBJ2-6, with 7 bases lining up with TRBD2. This CDR3 contains 18 residues. CDR1 is SGHRS and CDR2 is YFSETQ in the germline V gene. V was clipped by 4 bases and J by 0 bases; unmatched bases: 10. CDR3 sequence (DNA): TGCGCCAGCAGCACGTCTAGCGGAATTAGCTCTGGGGCCAACGTCCTGACTTTC. It translates to CASSTSSGISSGANVLTF.

The chain carries TRBV19 and TRBJ1-2; no reliable D call. This CDR3 comprises 13 residues. V lost 1 base and J 8 bases, leaving 11 bases between the germline ends. Germline V gene lookup returns CDR1 LNHDA and CDR2 SQIVND (reference sequence). The CDR3 DNA reads as TGTGCCAGTAGTATAGGGGTGCGGAGCGGCTACACCTTC. This encodes CASSIGVRSGYTF.

V usage is TRBV6-1 and J usage is TRBJ2-7, with a weak D call TRBD2 (5 bases). V was cut by 5 bases and J by 4 bases, with 12 bases left in between. The CDR3 covers 13 residues. CDR1 MNHNS and CDR2 SASEGT come from the germline V gene. CDR3 bases: TGTGCCAGCAGTAACGGGATTCAATACGAGCAGTACTTC. It translates to CASSNGIQYEQYF.

V usage is TRBV6-5 and J usage is TRBJ1-1, with 9 bases identical to TRBD1. This CDR3 contains 13 residues. V was clipped by 10 bases and J by 4 bases; unmatched bases: 7. Germline lookup yields CDR1 MNHEY and CDR2 SVGAGI. The CDR3 region has the DNA TGTGCCACCCACAGGGGGCCCGCCACTGAAGCTTTCTTT. Its protein is CATHRGPATEAFF.